Here is one T cell receptor beta chain with its context. Its ends do not fully match the called genes, so a read error is possible. These data originate in a study of chemoradiotherapy in HPV16-positive cancers. The overall study: Functional T-cell assays on a couple of HPV16-positive patients' cells defined candidate HPV-specific clones and common TCR motifs.

Data came from immunoSEQ multiplex PCR; TCRdb stores just in-frame clones and leaves some out. This sample has approximately 15,000 clones, with around nine tenths found just once. Samples were taken several times over chemoradiotherapy. From germline, CDR1 is SSHAT and CDR2 FNYEAQ (reference sequence). The CDR3 is 15 amino acids. The sample was tumor tissue, taken from a patient who underwent chemoradiotherapy. The chain employs TRBV7-7 and TRBJ2-5, with 7 bases identical to TRBD1. The clonotype comes from a human donor with HPV-associated anogenital cancer. The CDR3 spells CASSLGGRGPETQYF. The CDR3 nucleotides read TGTGCTAGCAGCTTAGGGGGCAGGGGTCCGGAGACCCAGTACTTC.